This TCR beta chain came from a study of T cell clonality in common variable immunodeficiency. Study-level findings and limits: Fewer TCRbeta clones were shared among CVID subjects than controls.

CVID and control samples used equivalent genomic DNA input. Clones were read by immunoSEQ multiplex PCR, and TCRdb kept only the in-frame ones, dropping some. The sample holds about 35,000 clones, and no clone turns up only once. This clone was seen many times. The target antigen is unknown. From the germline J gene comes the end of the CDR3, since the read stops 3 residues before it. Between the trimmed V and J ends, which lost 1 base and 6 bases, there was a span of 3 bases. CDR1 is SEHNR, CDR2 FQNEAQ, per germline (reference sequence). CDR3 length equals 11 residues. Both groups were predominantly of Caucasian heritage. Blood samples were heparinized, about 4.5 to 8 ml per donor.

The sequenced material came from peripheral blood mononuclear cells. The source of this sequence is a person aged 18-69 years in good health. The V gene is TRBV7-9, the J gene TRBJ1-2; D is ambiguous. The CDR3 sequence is CASSLVDGYTF. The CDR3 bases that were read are TGTGCCAGCAGCTTAGTAGATGGC.